The 5 T cell receptor beta chains listed next were all sequenced from one sample in a study of cytomegalovirus exposure and HLA in healthy donors. PCR was performed using 60 Vbeta and 13 Jbeta primers. TCRdb keeps only in-frame clones here, not all; method: immunoSEQ multiplex PCR. The data show some 110,000 clones, 10% seen once. The specimen was PBMCs. The origin of the receptors is a man aged 35 to 55 in good health and CMV-seropositive.

The chain couples TRBV4-2 to TRBJ2-3, with a weak D call TRBD1 (6 bases). CDR3 length: 15 amino acids. The germline V and J ends were trimmed by 6 bases and 2 bases, with 15 bases remaining between them. Germline assignment: CDR1 LGHNA and CDR2 YNFKEQ. DNA for the CDR3: TGTGCCAGCAGGGACCAGGGGATTCACACAGATACGCAGTATTTT. As protein: CASRDQGIHTDTQYF.

A few counts support this clone. V usage is TRBV7-9 and J usage is TRBJ1-4; 12 bases agree with TRBD1. From germline, CDR1 is SEHNR and CDR2 FQNEAQ (reference sequence). The CDR3 is made up of 15 amino acids. The V and J ends lost 4 bases and 8 bases, in that order; junction bases with no gene match: 5. The CDR3 DNA is TGTGCCAGCAGCTGGGGACAGGGGGCGTTAGAAAAACTGTTTTTT. Protein sequence: CASSWGQGALEKLFF. The entire variable domain, with the rest obtained from reference TRBV7-9 and TRBJ1-4, is as follows: DTGVSQNPRHKITKRGQNVTFRCDPISEHNRLYWYRQTLGQGPEFLTYFQNEAQLEKSRLLSDRFSAERPKGSFSTLEIQRTEQGDSAMYLCASSWGQGALEKLFFGSGTQLSVL.

In nucleotides, the CDR3 is TGTGCCAGCCCCAAACAGGGCATGAACACTGAAGCTTTCTTT. Translated, it gives CASPKQGMNTEAFF. V and J are TRBV28 and TRBJ1-1; the D gene is possibly TRBD1 (6 bases). The CDR3 is made up of 14 amino acids. V lost 8 bases, J lost 0 bases, and 13 bases lay in between. From germline, CDR1 is MDHEN and CDR2 SYDVKM.

CDR3 DNA sequence: TGCGCCAGCAGCCAAGCATCACTAGCGGGAGGGCCTTCGAGCACAGATACGCAGTATTTT. Encoded protein: CASSQASLAGGPSSTDTQYF. The V call is TRBV4-1, the J call TRBJ2-3; 13 bases align to TRBD2. The V and J ends lost 1 base and 0 bases, in that order; junction bases with no gene match: 10. There are 20 residues in the CDR3. The germline gives CDR1 MGHRA, CDR2 YSYEKL.

A few counts support this clone. This CDR3 is CASSLVLGQNTEAFF. The CDR3 DNA reads as TGTGCCAGCAGCTTAGTTCTAGGACAAAACACTGAAGCTTTCTTT. The chain is built from TRBV11-3 and TRBJ1-1, with D maybe TRBD1 (5 bases). This CDR3 comprises 15 residues. In germline, CDR1 is SGHNT, CDR2 YENEEA. Trimming removed 1 base at V and 2 bases at J, with 11 bases between.